This TCR beta chain was recovered during a study of early T cells in non-severe SARS-CoV-2 infection. This clonotype occurred a few times. Each CDR3 protein gets one entry after TCRdb re-called the 5' RACE reads with MiXCR. The table has some 34,000 distinct CDR3 sequences, over 6% seen once; the top ten hold approximately 13%. V was clipped by 2 bases and J by 1 base; unmatched bases: 3. CDR3 length: 15 amino acids. This sample comprised whole blood, obtained at baseline. This chain uses TRBV12-3 or TRBV12-4 with TRBJ2-3, with 7 bases identical to TRBD2. This sequence originates from an adult who was a healthcare worker with PCR-confirmed SARS-CoV-2 infection or an uninfected control (not recorded which). CDR3 DNA: TGTGCCAGCAGTTTATCTAGCGGCCGCACAGATACGCAGTATTTT. Residues: CASSLSSGRTDTQYF.